These 29 T cell receptor beta chains share one sample of origin, sequenced in a study of cytomegalovirus exposure and HLA in healthy donors. PCR employed 60 Vbeta and 13 Jbeta primers. Clones were read by immunoSEQ multiplex PCR, and TCRdb kept only the in-frame ones, dropping some. The specimen's table records approximately 42,000 clones. Sequencing was done on a sample of PBMCs. The receptors come from a male donor in good health and CMV-seronegative.

The genes are TRBV18 and TRBJ2-1; D gene uncertain. The ends were cut back, 5 bases at V and 7 bases at J, with 18 bases in the middle. This CDR3 has 15 residues. CDR1 is KGHSH and CDR2 is LQKENI in the germline V gene. The CDR3 DNA reads TGTGCCAGCTCAATCCCCCACCCTCTGGAGAATGAGCAGTTCTTC. Translating gives CASSIPHPLENEQFF.

The chain uses TRBV18 and TRBJ2-7; no definite D call. Per the germline V gene, CDR1 is KGHSH and CDR2 is LQKENI. The V and J ends lost 2 bases and 7 bases respectively, with 18 bases between them. The CDR3 consists of 15 residues. The CDR3 loop reads CASSPGSELLREQYF. CDR3 DNA: TGTGCCAGCTCACCAGGAAGCGAGTTGCTGAGGGAGCAGTACTTC. The full variable domain, completed using reference TRBV18 and TRBJ2-7, is NAGVMQNPRHLVRRRGQEARLRCSPMKGHSHVYWYRQLPEEGLKFMVYLQKENIIDESGMPKERFSAEFPKEGPSILRIQQVVRGDSAAYFCASSPGSELLREQYFGPGTRLTVT.

The CDR3 is CASSFFSEGVDTQYF. CDR3 coding DNA: TGTGCCAGCAGCTTTTTCTCCGAGGGAGTAGATACGCAGTATTTT. The chain couples TRBV7-6 to TRBJ2-3; D may be TRBD2 (5 bases). The ends were cut back, 3 bases at V and 5 bases at J, with 15 bases in the middle. Germline CDR1 and CDR2: SGHVS and FNYEAQ. The length of the CDR3 is 15 residues.

V usage is TRBV6-4 and J usage is TRBJ2-3; 8 nucleotides line up with TRBD2. The CDR3 has 16 residues. J was trimmed by 4 bases and V by 2 bases; bases with no gene match: 8. Germline loops: CDR1 MRHNA, CDR2 SNTAGT. The CDR3 region has the DNA TGTGCCAGCAGTGACGCTAGCGGGCTCGGGTCAGATACGCAGTATTTT. Translation: CASSDASGLGSDTQYF.

This rearrangement joins TRBV6-1 to TRBJ2-7; 9 nucleotides match TRBD1. Trimming at V came to 6 bases and at J to 3 bases, leaving 3 bases not matched to a gene. Germline V gene lookup returns CDR1 MNHNS and CDR2 SASEGT. The CDR3 runs 13 residues. CDR3: CASSRDRVYEQYF. In DNA form, the CDR3 reads TGTGCCAGCAGCCGGGACAGGGTCTACGAGCAGTACTTC.

CDR3 residues: CASSDGTSAGGTQYF. The CDR3 coding sequence is TGTGCCAGCAGTGATGGGACTAGCGCCGGTGGTACGCAGTATTTT. The V and J genes are TRBV6-4 and TRBJ2-3; TRBD2 aligns across 10 bases. This CDR3 spans 15 amino acids. Germline assignment: CDR1 MRHNA and CDR2 SNTAGT. J lost 8 bases, V lost 3 bases, and 8 bases had no gene match.

This chain uses TRBV19 with TRBJ2-6; TRBD2 is a possible D gene (5 bases). The germline V gene encodes CDR1 LNHDA and CDR2 SQIVND (reference sequence). This CDR3 contains 15 residues. V was shortened by 3 bases and J by 0 bases, with 6 bases between the two germline ends. CDR3 nucleotides: TGTGCCAGTAGTATTGGGAGCTCTGGGGCCAACGTCCTGACTTTC. This sequence encodes CASSIGSSGANVLTF.

The rearrangement uses TRBV9 and TRBJ2-3; D is undetermined. Trimming left V 3 bases short and J 5 bases short, with 10 bases between. CDR3 length: 13 residues. Germline CDR1 SGDLS, CDR2 YYNGEE. Here the CDR3 DNA reads TGTGCCAGCAGCGGACACTGGTTAGATACGCAGTATTTT. This codes for CASSGHWLDTQYF.

The rearrangement links TRBV4-1 to TRBJ1-2; D is uncertain. The CDR3 is 15 residues long. Trimming stripped 4 bases from V and 0 bases from J, with 12 bases between. Germline V CDR1 and CDR2: MGHRA, YSYEKL. The CDR3 is CASSRRQVANYGYTF. The CDR3 DNA follows: TGCGCCAGCAGCCGCAGACAAGTAGCTAACTATGGCTACACCTTC.

The chain carries TRBV7-2 and TRBJ2-5; D is perhaps TRBD2 (6 bases). Germline assignment: CDR1 SGHTA and CDR2 FQGNSA. Trimming removed 5 bases at V and 5 bases at J, with 18 bases between. The CDR3 has 15 residues. The CDR3 nucleotides are TGTGCCAGCAGCCCTTGGACCAGAGGAGGGGAGACCCAGTACTTC. Its protein product is CASSPWTRGGETQYF.

The J gene is TRBJ2-7, the V gene TRBV18; possibly TRBD1 for D (6 bases). V lost 2 bases and J 4 bases, leaving 9 bases between the germline ends. CDR3 length: 13 residues. Germline loops: CDR1 KGHSH, CDR2 LQKENI. This CDR3 is CASSPTGQYEQYF. The DNA for the CDR3 is TGTGCCAGCTCACCAACTGGACAGTACGAGCAGTACTTC.

The J gene is TRBJ2-5, the V gene TRBV28; tentatively, D is TRBD2 (7 bases). The ends were cut back, 4 bases at V and 4 bases at J, with 16 bases in the middle. The CDR3 runs to 15 residues. CDR1 MDHEN and CDR2 SYDVKM come from the germline V gene. The DNA for the CDR3 is TGTGCCAGCAGTTCCTCGGGGGGCGGGGTAGAGACCCAGTACTTC. Protein sequence: CASSSSGGGVETQYF.

On this clone itself: One end of the junction does not line up with germline, which may come from a read error. V and J are TRBV6-6 and TRBJ2-1; TRBD1 agrees at 7 bases. CDR3 size: 15 residues. Germline assignment: CDR1 MNHNY and CDR2 SVGAGI (reference sequence). The CDR3 DNA reads as TGTGCCAGCAGTCCCCCGGGACAGTCCTTCAATGAGCAGTTCTTC. Its translation is CASSPPGQSFNEQFF.

The V gene is TRBV7-2, the J gene TRBJ1-5; D is possibly TRBD1 (5 bases). Germline lookup yields CDR1 SGHTA and CDR2 FQGNSA. V lost 1 base, J lost 8 bases, and 12 bases lay in between. CDR3 size: 14 residues. The CDR3 region is CASSLDRFLEPQHF. The CDR3 nucleotides read TGTGCCAGCAGCTTAGACAGGTTCTTGGAGCCCCAGCATTTT.

The CDR3 loop reads CASSRWTSGTTYEQYF. CDR3 coding DNA: TGTGCCAGCAGCCGCTGGACTAGCGGGACCACCTACGAGCAGTACTTC. V gene TRBV27 combines with J gene TRBJ2-7; 12 bases map to TRBD2. The length of the CDR3 is 16 residues. Germline V CDR1 and CDR2: MNHEY, SMNVEV (reference sequence). After removal of 6 bases from V and 2 bases from J, the junction contained 8 bases not matched to a gene.

The chain links TRBV5-1 to TRBJ2-3; D ambiguous. Germline lookup yields CDR1 SGHRS and CDR2 YFSETQ. The CDR3 is 13 residues long. Trimming pared 0 bases from V and 2 bases from J, leaving 4 bases between. The CDR3 region is CASSLEATDTQYF. The CDR3 DNA reads TGCGCCAGCAGCTTGGAAGCCACAGATACGCAGTATTTT.

The genes are TRBV5-1 and TRBJ2-1; 7 bases align to TRBD2. V shed 2 bases and J 4 bases; nucleotides not matched to a gene: 3. The germline CDR1 and CDR2 sequences are SGHRS and YFSETQ. The CDR3 has 14 residues. The CDR3 coding sequence is TGCGCCAGCAGCTTCGGCGGGGGTTACAATGAGCAGTTCTTC. Its translation: CASSFGGGYNEQFF.

This chain connects TRBV4-3 to TRBJ2-7, with D possibly matching TRBD2 (5 bases). Trimming pared 0 bases from V and 3 bases from J, leaving 18 bases between. CDR1 is LGHNA and CDR2 is YSLEER in the germline V gene. This CDR3 region has 17 residues. The CDR3 loop is CASSQDAVRDPSYEQYF. DNA for the CDR3: TGCGCCAGCAGCCAAGATGCGGTGAGGGATCCCAGCTACGAGCAGTACTTC.

The chain carries TRBV7-2 and TRBJ2-7, with 8 bases that match TRBD1. This CDR3 is built from 13 residues. The V gene's germline CDR1 is SGHTA and CDR2 FQGNSA. With 5 bases clipped from V and 7 bases from J, the junction kept 7 bases outside the gene matches. CDR3 loop: CASSADRAREQYF. The CDR3, as DNA: TGTGCCAGCAGCGCGGACAGGGCGCGGGAGCAGTACTTC.

This sequence joins TRBV7-2 and TRBJ2-7, with 9 bases lining up with TRBD1. CDR1 is SGHTA, CDR2 FQGNSA, per germline. V lost 4 bases to trimming and J lost 8 bases; unmatched junction nucleotides: 3. This CDR3 has 12 amino acids. The CDR3 nucleotides read TGTGCCAGCAGCTGGGGACAGGGACAGCAGTACTTC. It encodes CASSWGQGQQYF.

This rearrangement joins TRBV29-1 to TRBJ1-1, with 10 bases lining up with TRBD1. From germline, CDR1 is SQVTM and CDR2 ANQGSEA. The CDR3 is 13 amino acids. The V and J ends lost 5 bases and 5 bases, in that order; junction bases with no gene match: 5. The CDR3 region has the DNA TGCAGCGTTTCCTGGACAGGGGGAACTGAAGCTTTCTTT. As protein: CSVSWTGGTEAFF. The full variable domain, its missing parts supplied by reference TRBV29-1 and TRBJ1-1, is SAVISQKPSRDICQRGTSLTIQCQVDSQVTMMFWYRQQPGQSLTLIATANQGSEATYESGFVIDKFPISRPNLTFSTLTVSNMSPEDSSIYLCSVSWTGGTEAFFGQGTRLTVV.

The chain has TRBV5-1 and TRBJ2-1, with no clear D. Trimming pared 6 bases from V and 7 bases from J, leaving 17 bases between. CDR1 is SGHRS and CDR2 is YFSETQ in the germline V gene. CDR3 length: 14 residues. This chain's CDR3 is CASTNRLKTNEQFF. The CDR3 coding sequence is TGCGCCAGCACCAACCGACTCAAAACGAATGAGCAGTTCTTC.

The V call is TRBV5-1, the J call TRBJ2-3; the D gene is possibly TRBD2 (6 bases). The CDR3 sequence is 15 residues long. From germline, CDR1 is SGHRS and CDR2 YFSETQ. With 3 bases removed from V and 2 bases from J, the gap between germline ends came to 13 bases. The DNA for the CDR3 is TGCGCCAGCAGCTATCTAGCGTTACTCACAGATACGCAGTATTTT. It specifies CASSYLALLTDTQYF.

This sequence joins TRBV7-9 and TRBJ1-1; maybe TRBD1 (5 bases). The germline gives CDR1 SEHNR, CDR2 FQNEAQ (reference sequence). The CDR3 runs 13 residues. V lost 4 bases, J lost 0 bases, and 6 bases lay in between. The CDR3 protein is CASSWTLNTEAFF. Written as DNA, the CDR3 is TGTGCCAGCAGCTGGACATTGAACACTGAAGCTTTCTTT.

V and J are TRBV10-3 and TRBJ1-2, with D uncertain. V lost 1 base to trimming and J lost 4 bases, with 13 bases between them. CDR3 length equals 15 residues. CDR1 and CDR2 (germline): ENHRY, SYGVKD. The CDR3 here is CAISEFSTLVYGYTF. CDR3 coding DNA: TGTGCCATCAGTGAGTTCAGTACCCTAGTCTATGGCTACACCTTC.

The CDR3 DNA follows: TGTGCCAGCTCACTCTCGGAGGACACTGAAGCTTTCTTT. It yields the protein CASSLSEDTEAFF. The chain couples TRBV18 to TRBJ1-1; D is uncertain. V gave up 4 bases and J gave up 3 bases, with 9 bases separating them. There are 13 residues in the CDR3. Per the germline V gene, CDR1 is KGHSH and CDR2 is LQKENI.

J is TRBJ2-1 and V is TRBV7-3; the D gene is possibly TRBD2 (5 bases). The V end lost 8 bases, the J end lost 2 bases, and 13 bases lay between the germline ends. The length of the CDR3 is 14 residues. Germline values: CDR1 SGHTA, CDR2 FQGTGA. The DNA of the CDR3 is TGTGCCAGCGGCCAGTCCGGGACCTACAATGAGCAGTTCTTC. Its translation: CASGQSGTYNEQFF.

The genes are TRBV10-1 and TRBJ2-7; D might be TRBD1 (7 bases). Trimming cost V 5 bases and J 9 bases, with 23 bases left between them. CDR3 length equals 15 residues. Germline V gene sequence: CDR1 WNHNN, CDR2 SYGVQD (reference sequence). In DNA, the CDR3 is TGCGCCAGCAGTCGGCCCGGACAGGACTACGATGGGCAGTACTTC. Protein: CASSRPGQDYDGQYF.

V is TRBV27 and J is TRBJ2-2; TRBD2 agrees at 8 bases. The CDR3 is 15 amino acids. Germline CDR1 reads MNHEY; CDR2 reads SMNVEV (reference sequence). V shed 3 bases and J 9 bases; nucleotides not matched to a gene: 9. The DNA for the CDR3 is TGTGCCAGCAGTTTTGTCGGGAGGGGGAGGCGGGAGCTGTTTTTT. Protein product: CASSFVGRGRRELFF.